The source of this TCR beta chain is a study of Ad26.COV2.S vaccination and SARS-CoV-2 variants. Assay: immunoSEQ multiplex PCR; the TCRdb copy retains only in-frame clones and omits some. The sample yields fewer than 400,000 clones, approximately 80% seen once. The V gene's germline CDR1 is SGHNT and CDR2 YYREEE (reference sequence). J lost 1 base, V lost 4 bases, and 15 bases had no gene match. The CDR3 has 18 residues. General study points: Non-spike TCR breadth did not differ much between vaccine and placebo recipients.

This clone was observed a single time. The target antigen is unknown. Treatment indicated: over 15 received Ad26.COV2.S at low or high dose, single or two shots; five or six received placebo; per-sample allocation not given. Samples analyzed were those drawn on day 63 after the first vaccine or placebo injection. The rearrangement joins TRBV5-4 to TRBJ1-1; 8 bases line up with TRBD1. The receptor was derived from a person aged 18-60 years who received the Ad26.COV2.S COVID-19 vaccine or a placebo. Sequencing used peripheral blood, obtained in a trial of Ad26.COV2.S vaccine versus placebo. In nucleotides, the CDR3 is TGTGCCAGCAGCGCCCCCCTTGGACAGGGAAAGGGGAACACTGAAGCTTTCTTT. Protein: CASSAPLGQGKGNTEAFF.